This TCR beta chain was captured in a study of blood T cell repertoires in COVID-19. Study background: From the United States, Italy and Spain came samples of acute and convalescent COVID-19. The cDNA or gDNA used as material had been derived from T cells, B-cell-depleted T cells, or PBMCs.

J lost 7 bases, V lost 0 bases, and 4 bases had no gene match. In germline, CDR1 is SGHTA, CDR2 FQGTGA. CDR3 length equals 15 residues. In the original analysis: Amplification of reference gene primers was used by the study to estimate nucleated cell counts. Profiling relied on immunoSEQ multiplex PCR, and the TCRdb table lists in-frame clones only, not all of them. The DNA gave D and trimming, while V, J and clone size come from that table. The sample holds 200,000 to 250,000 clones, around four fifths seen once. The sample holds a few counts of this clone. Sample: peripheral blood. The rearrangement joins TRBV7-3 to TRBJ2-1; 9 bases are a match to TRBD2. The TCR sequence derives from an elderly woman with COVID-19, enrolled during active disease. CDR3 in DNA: TGTGCCAGCAGCTTAACGGGGCGGGAGGGGAATGAGCAGTTCTTC. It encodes CASSLTGREGNEQFF.